The 8 T cell receptor beta chains in this list originate from one sample, sequenced in a study of control samples from healthy donors and cancer patients. Assay used: immunoSEQ multiplex PCR; TCRdb lists only in-frame clones, some missing. The sample contains some 410,000 clones, more than 80% of which appear only once. Material: PBMCs. Receptors were obtained from a middle-aged man with head and neck cancer.

V and J are TRBV4-1 and TRBJ1-4; tentative D call: TRBD1 (5 bases). The CDR3 spans 15 residues. Trimming stripped 1 base from V and 8 bases from J, with 14 bases between. Germline V CDR1 and CDR2: MGHRA, YSYEKL. CDR3 bases: TGCGCCAGCAGCCAAGTGAGGCAGGGAAACGAAAAACTGTTTTTT. Amino acid sequence: CASSQVRQGNEKLFF.

The V and J genes are TRBV28 and TRBJ2-5; possible D gene TRBD2, 5 bases. CDR1 is MDHEN and CDR2 is SYDVKM in the germline V gene. There are 15 residues in the CDR3. V lost 5 bases, J lost 5 bases, and 18 bases lay in between. In DNA form, the CDR3 reads TGTGCCAGCAGTCCACTAGTCCCTAGAATGGAGACCCAGTACTTC. Translating it yields CASSPLVPRMETQYF.

The V call is TRBV6-5, the J call TRBJ1-1; no clear D. CDR3 length: 14 amino acids. Trimming shortened V by 2 bases and J by 2 bases, and 9 bases separated the two germline ends. Germline V gene data show CDR1 as MNHEY and CDR2 as SVGAGI. The CDR3 nucleotides read TGTGCCAGCAGTTACGAATCTTTCAACACTGAAGCTTTCTTT. This encodes CASSYESFNTEAFF.

This clone was seen a few times. The genes are TRBV7-9 and TRBJ2-7; 7 positions match TRBD1. J lost 2 bases, V lost 8 bases, and 6 bases had no gene match. This CDR3 contains 13 residues. Looked up from germline, CDR1 is SEHNR and CDR2 is FQNEAQ (reference sequence). For the CDR3, the DNA is TGTGCCAGCGGAGAGGGGGCGACCTACGAGCAGTACTTC. This sequence encodes CASGEGATYEQYF.

The chain has TRBV6-5 and TRBJ1-2; D possibly corresponds to TRBD1 (5 bases). This CDR3 spans 13 amino acids. Germline CDR1 MNHEY, CDR2 SVGAGI. V lost 6 bases, J lost 3 bases, and 11 bases lay in between. The CDR3 loop is CASSREVDYGYTF. The CDR3 bases are TGTGCCAGCAGCAGGGAGGTCGACTATGGCTACACCTTC.

The chain combines TRBV7-8 with TRBJ1-4, with D tentatively TRBD1 (5 bases). Trimming shortened V by 5 bases and J by 0 bases, and 13 bases separated the two germline ends. Per the germline V gene, CDR1 is SGHVS and CDR2 is FQNEAQ. The CDR3 covers 16 residues. Written as DNA, the CDR3 is TGTGCCAGCAGCCCAACGGGGACCACAACTAATGAAAAACTGTTTTTT. It codes for CASSPTGTTTNEKLFF.

This rearrangement joins TRBV9 to TRBJ1-4; D ambiguous. Germline values: CDR1 SGDLS, CDR2 YYNGEE. Trimming stripped 0 bases from V and 7 bases from J, with 13 bases between. This CDR3 has 15 amino acids. The CDR3 reads CASSVGGLGGEKLFF. Written as DNA, the CDR3 is TGTGCCAGCAGCGTAGGGGGTCTGGGTGGTGAAAAACTGTTTTTT.

CDR3 in amino acids: CATQDRSSNQPQHF. CDR3 nucleotides: TGTGCCACCCAGGACAGGAGTAGCAATCAGCCCCAGCATTTT. V gene TRBV24-1 combines with J gene TRBJ1-5, with 7 bases fitting TRBD1. The length of the CDR3 is 14 residues. Germline-derived CDR1 and CDR2 are KGHDR and SFDVKD. J was trimmed by 0 bases and V by 9 bases; bases with no gene match: 4.